This T cell receptor (beta chain) stems from a study of shared clonotypes between healthy human individuals. As for the study in general: Three plates were used per donor for CD4 naive, three for CD4 memory, two for CD8 naive and one for CD8 memory.

A note on this clone: Its cognate antigen is unknown.

Clones were read by immunoSEQ multiplex PCR, and TCRdb kept only the in-frame ones, dropping some. The sample carries roughly 1.4 million clones, approximately 98.5% recorded once. Broader study findings: The authors sampled blood alone, and tissue repertoires likely differ. Clonotype sharing among donors, it was expected, would be affected by sequencing depth. Rarefaction showed that sequencing of sorted subsets was incomplete (despite large depth).

CDR3 size: 14 residues. Germline CDR1 WNHNN, CDR2 SYGVQD (reference sequence). The ends were cut back, 6 bases at V and 2 bases at J, with 11 bases in the middle. Sample: naive CD4+ T cells sorted from blood. The subset was: CD45RA+ positively selected. This receptor was taken from a man younger than 45 in good health. V is TRBV10-1 and J is TRBJ2-1; D perhaps matches TRBD2 (6 bases). The CDR3 DNA reads as TGCGCCAGCAGCGGTGGGGGGACCTACAATGAGCAGTTCTTC. Encoded protein: CASSGGGTYNEQFF.